This T cell receptor (beta chain) was captured by sequencing in a study of T-cell memory formation after mild COVID-19 (dated by TCRdb to the early 2020s). Broadly, across the study: TCR sequence clusters from the two donors were largely donor specific. Longitudinal TCRalpha and TCRbeta repertoire sequencing tracked T-cell clones expanding and contracting after mild COVID-19 in a couple of donors. Two young, previously healthy adult volunteers, one female and one male, were included in the cohort.

The length of the CDR3 is 12 amino acids, counting both ends. Sequencing took place on an Illumina NovaSeq 6000. TCRalpha and TCRbeta cDNA libraries were constructed by 5'RACE with constant-segment primers, with sample barcodes and unique molecular identifiers being introduced. Trizol reagent was used to extract RNA from every sample. Amplification of the libraries took two PCR steps, and the second step added a second sample barcode plus Illumina TruSeq adapters. Libraries were sequenced on an Illumina NovaSeq with 2 x 150 bp paired-end reads. In the authors' own workflow: Demultiplexing of reads and collapsing into UMI-guided consensus sequences were performed with migec v1.2.7. Using mixcr v2.1.11, UMI consensuses were aligned to TRA and TRB V and J templates and then assembled into clonotypes. Clonotypes were classified as expanded or contracted when called significant by both edgeR and NoisET, with noise models trained on biological replicates. For edgeR calls, the cutoffs were a false discovery rate-adjusted p below 0.01 and a log2 fold-change threshold of 1. As an exploratory analysis of dynamics, max-normalized trajectories of the 1000 most abundant clonotypes were examined by PCA with hierarchical clustering. Separately sequenced CD4+ and CD8+ repertoires were used to assign the CD4 or CD8 phenotype of responding clones. Using fastp at Q25 and MiXCR, TCRdb reprocessed the public reads and kept productive beta chains. Identical CDR3 protein sequences are pooled into one entry, listed with their most common genes and DNA. None of the V and J calls come from the authors' own analysis; TCRdb made them. Recorded for this sample are 340,000 or so distinct CDR3 sequences; 10% to 15% of them occurred a single time. Around 21% of the sample goes to the ten largest clones.

Results and caveats for the whole study, not just this receptor: The study covered only two mild cases, and larger cohorts including severe cases with pre-infection samples were considered necessary. From day 15 to 85, contracting clones showed balanced CD4/CD8 phenotypes, whereas a second wave of clones that expanded from day 15 to 37 leaned towards CD4+. Some responding clones were detected in pre-infection memory, which suggested that pre-existing cross-reactive memory T cells had joined the SARS-CoV-2 response. Whether the second-wave clones peaking on day 37 were SARS-CoV-2 specific was not confirmed. Contracting CD4+ clones appeared mostly in the CM and EM memory subsets, whereas CD8+ clones were enriched in EMRA.

Ficoll-Paque density gradient centrifugation was the method used to isolate PBMCs. Remarks on this clonotype: Its antigen target is currently unknown. The conserved closing phenylalanine or tryptophan is absent in this CDR3, likely reflecting a read error. Because the CDR3's place on the DNA is in doubt, the DNA is left out and the CDR3 is given as listed by TCRdb.

The chain couples TRBV12-3 or TRBV12-4 to TRBJ1-6; TRBD1 is the table's D call and was not checked against the DNA. This clonotype was obtained from a man aged 18 to 30 who had mild COVID-19 (a few samples of this study predate the infection). The sample titles of this study are shuffled in the database, so cell type and time point are left out; the donor was told from shared clones. Sequencing was done on a sample of PBMCs or a T cell subset sorted from them (not recorded which). For the CDR3, the sequence is CASSPEAERPSG.